This T cell receptor (beta chain) was recovered during a study of breast tumors, draining lymph nodes, adjacent tissues. This clonotype was recorded at least ten times. Its specificity is not known. Per germline, CDR1 DFQATT and CDR2 SNEGSKA (reference sequence). Trimming stripped 1 base from V and 2 bases from J, with 27 bases between. The CDR3 covers 19 residues. TCRdb reanalysed the multiplex PCR reads using MiXCR and keeps one entry per CDR3 protein. The sample consists of about 230,000 distinct CDR3 sequences, about a third of them appearing once. Study-wide results and limits: The lymph node origin of tumor T cells was framed as consistent with a hypothesis, not demonstrated. Findings are consistent with lymph node origin and intratumoral expansion of most tumor T cells. Tumor TCR diversity was below lymph nodes but above nontumor tissue.

Axillary draining lymph nodes of breast cancer patients supplied the node samples. The TCR originated in a female donor with breast cancer. Some clones in this sample may be carry-over from other donors' samples. This rearrangement joins TRBV20-1 to TRBJ2-7; no definite D call. The source material was axillary lymph node tissue. The chain's CDR3 is CSARGVNSDALRHPYEQYF. In nucleotides, the CDR3 is TGCAGTGCTAGAGGGGTGAACTCCGATGCCTTGCGGCACCCCTACGAGCAGTACTTC.